Listed below are T cell receptor beta chains from one sample, sequenced in a study of T cells after yellow fever vaccination. MiXCR, applied by TCRdb to the 5' RACE reads, yields one record per CDR3 protein. Among around 340,000 distinct CDR3 sequences listed, 12% were seen once. The specimen comprised CD4+ T cells sorted from PBMCs, sampled 15 days after the yellow fever booster vaccination. These receptors originate from a man younger than 30 who received the YFV17D yellow fever vaccine. Each CDR3 is given with its conserved first and last residue. D genes are given only for firm matches. Clone size is given for some rows only: seen once, a few or many times, or a class if the clone is expanded.

d_gene: -; abundance: few; j_gene: TRBJ1-4; v_gene: TRBV2; CDR3nt: TGTGCCAGCAGTGAGACAAGGCGGGAAGAAAAACTGTTTTTT; CDR3aa: CASSETRREEKLFF
d_gene: -; abundance: many; j_gene: TRBJ2-3; v_gene: TRBV20-1; CDR3nt: TGCAGTGCTAGAATGTTTGGAGCGGCTAGCACAGATACGCAGTATTTT; CDR3aa: CSARMFGAASTDTQYF
d_gene: TRBD1; abundance: few; j_gene: TRBJ1-4; v_gene: TRBV18; CDR3nt: TGTGCCAGCTCGGGGACCGGGACAGGGGTTGAAAAACTGTTTTTT; CDR3aa: CASSGTGTGVEKLFF
d_gene: -; abundance: few; j_gene: TRBJ1-1; v_gene: TRBV7-3; CDR3nt: TGTGCCAGCAGCGTCGACCGAGAGGGGACAGCTTTCTTT; CDR3aa: CASSVDREGTAFF
d_gene: -; abundance: -; j_gene: TRBJ2-5; v_gene: TRBV5-1; CDR3nt: TGCGCCAGCAGCTTGGAGGGCTCTCAAGAGACCCAGTACTTC; CDR3aa: CASSLEGSQETQYF
d_gene: TRBD1; abundance: -; j_gene: TRBJ2-1; v_gene: TRBV27; CDR3nt: TGTGCCAGCAGTCAAACGGCCGGGACAGCCTACAATGAGCAGTTCTTC; CDR3aa: CASSQTAGTAYNEQFF
d_gene: TRBD2; abundance: few; j_gene: TRBJ2-3; v_gene: TRBV20-1; CDR3nt: TGCAGTTCCAACGGAGCGGGGGGGCTGGGTGATACGCAGTATTTT; CDR3aa: CSSNGAGGLGDTQYF
d_gene: TRBD1; abundance: few; j_gene: TRBJ2-4; v_gene: TRBV19; CDR3nt: TGTGCCAGTAGTATGGGACAGGGCCTCAAAAACATTCAGTACTTC; CDR3aa: CASSMGQGLKNIQYF
d_gene: TRBD1; abundance: many; j_gene: TRBJ2-6; v_gene: TRBV7-2; CDR3nt: TGTGCCAGCAGCTTAGGACAGGGCAACGTCCTGACTTTC; CDR3aa: CASSLGQGNVLTF
d_gene: TRBD1; abundance: -; j_gene: TRBJ1-5; v_gene: TRBV4-1; CDR3nt: TGCGCCAGCAGCCAAGCCCCAGCCGCACAGGGGGCTCGGCAGCCCCAGCATTTT; CDR3aa: CASSQAPAAQGARQPQHF
d_gene: TRBD2; abundance: many; j_gene: TRBJ2-1; v_gene: TRBV7-2; CDR3nt: TGTGCCAGCAGCGCCTTCCTAGCGGCCTCCTCCTACAATGAGCAGTTCTTC; CDR3aa: CASSAFLAASSYNEQFF
d_gene: TRBD1; abundance: many; j_gene: TRBJ2-3; v_gene: TRBV27; CDR3nt: TGTGCCAGCAGTTTATGGTCGGCTCGGGGACAGGTTATTTCAGATACGCAGTATTTT; CDR3aa: CASSLWSARGQVISDTQYF
d_gene: -; abundance: -; j_gene: TRBJ2-1; v_gene: TRBV2; CDR3nt: TGTGCCAGCAGTGAAGGTATAAACAATGAGCAGTTCTTC; CDR3aa: CASSEGINNEQFF
d_gene: TRBD1; abundance: -; j_gene: TRBJ2-7; v_gene: TRBV20-1; CDR3nt: TGCAGTGCTAGAGAAAGACAGGGGTACGAGCAGTACTTC; CDR3aa: CSARERQGYEQYF
d_gene: -; abundance: -; j_gene: TRBJ1-1; v_gene: TRBV14; CDR3nt: TGTGCCAGCAGCCAGGGCTACAGGTTGAACACTGAAGCTTTCTTT; CDR3aa: CASSQGYRLNTEAFF
d_gene: TRBD1; abundance: -; j_gene: TRBJ2-5; v_gene: TRBV29-1; CDR3nt: TGCAGCGTATGCTATCTGACCGGGACAGGGGCTCAAGAGACCCAGTACTTC; CDR3aa: CSVCYLTGTGAQETQYF
d_gene: -; abundance: -; j_gene: TRBJ1-5; v_gene: TRBV4-1; CDR3nt: TGCGCCAGCAGCGCGCCGGGTCAGCCCCAGCATTTT; CDR3aa: CASSAPGQPQHF